The 18 T cell receptor beta chains in this list originate from one sample, sequenced in a study of shared clonotypes between healthy human individuals. The naive CD8 subset, CD45RO-negative cells positively selected for CCR7, excluded terminally differentiated effector memory CD45RA+ cells. Only in-frame clones appear in the TCRdb table, and some are missing; sequencing was by immunoSEQ multiplex PCR. The sample lists over 750,000 clones, 96% occurring once. The specimen sequenced was naive CD8+ T cells sorted from blood. The receptor source for this set is a man between 25 and 39 years old in good health.

The chain links TRBV7-8 to TRBJ2-7; 10 bases map to TRBD1. This CDR3 region has 16 residues. Germline V gene sequence: CDR1 SGHVS, CDR2 FQNEAQ. V dropped 3 bases and J dropped 2; count of bases not matched to a gene: 7. The CDR3 protein is CASSFPPGQGPYEQYF. The CDR3 region has the DNA TGTGCCAGCAGCTTCCCACCGGGACAGGGGCCCTACGAGCAGTACTTC.

The CDR3 loop is CAVTGTSYYEQYF. CDR3 bases: TGTGCCGTTACCGGGACTAGCTACTACGAGCAGTACTTC. V and J are TRBV28 and TRBJ2-7; 9 positions match TRBD2. The germline V gene encodes CDR1 MDHEN and CDR2 SYDVKM. V was pared by 11 bases and J by 3 bases, with 8 bases of the junction left unmatched. The CDR3 extends over 13 amino acids.

The chain combines TRBV12-5 with TRBJ1-1; D remains ambiguous. The CDR3 contains 12 residues. V lost 1 base and J lost 4, with 4 bases in between. CDR1 and CDR2 from the germline V gene are LGHNT and FRNRAP. The CDR3 DNA reads TGTGCTAGTGGTTTGGGGATCACTGAAGCTTTCTTT. It translates to CASGLGITEAFF.

This chain connects TRBV27 to TRBJ2-5, with D possibly TRBD1 on 6 matching bases. This CDR3 spans 14 amino acids. The V gene lost 8 bases and the J gene lost 3 bases, with 16 bases spanning the gap. Germline CDR1 reads MNHEY; CDR2 reads SMNVEV (reference sequence). CDR3 residues: CASGGLGAKETQYF. CDR3 coding DNA: TGTGCCAGCGGCGGGTTGGGGGCTAAAGAGACCCAGTACTTC.

To note about this clone: The sample has other DNA sequences that encode this CDR3 too. The chain joins TRBV7-9 to TRBJ2-7, with 7 nucleotides matching TRBD2. Germline lookup yields CDR1 SEHNR and CDR2 FQNEAQ (reference sequence). The CDR3 contains 14 residues. V shed 5 bases and J 0 bases; nucleotides not matched to a gene: 4. The CDR3 region is CASSPRTSSYEQYF. CDR3 DNA sequence: TGTGCCAGCAGCCCGAGGACTAGCTCCTACGAGCAGTACTTC. The full variable domain, with the rest looked up from reference TRBV7-9 and TRBJ2-7, is DTGVSQNPRHKITKRGQNVTFRCDPISEHNRLYWYRQTLGQGPEFLTYFQNEAQLEKSRLLSDRFSAERPKGSFSTLEIQRTEQGDSAMYLCASSPRTSSYEQYFGPGTRLTVT.

This clone appeared once. V is TRBV28 and J is TRBJ2-2; 10 bases line up with TRBD2. Looked up from germline, CDR1 is MDHEN and CDR2 is SYDVKM. The CDR3 length is 16 residues. Trimming removed 1 base from V and 1 base from J; junction bases left unmatched: 0. CDR3 amino acids: CASSLSSGRNTGELFF. The CDR3 bases are TGTGCCAGCAGTTTATCTAGCGGGAGGAACACCGGGGAGCTGTTTTTT.

This chain joins TRBV7-2 and TRBJ2-3; 8 nucleotides line up with TRBD2. Germline V lookup: CDR1 SGHTA, CDR2 FQGNSA. Trimming at V came to 1 base and at J to 4 bases, leaving 16 bases not matched to a gene. The CDR3 consists of 19 residues. The CDR3 spells CASSLVSAGGLDIADTQYF. CDR3 in DNA: TGTGCCAGCAGCTTAGTATCTGCGGGAGGATTAGATATCGCAGATACGCAGTATTTT. The variable domain in full, completed from reference TRBV7-2 and TRBJ2-3, reads GAGVSQSPSNKVTEKGKDVELRCDPISGHTALYWYRQSLGQGLEFLIYFQGNSAPDKSGLPSDRFSAERTGGSVSTLTIQRTQQEDSAVYLCASSLVSAGGLDIADTQYFGPGTRLTVL.

The chain links TRBV7-9 to TRBJ1-1; D remains unclear. Germline CDR1 SEHNR, CDR2 FQNEAQ (reference sequence). The CDR3 covers 16 residues. Trimming took off 6 bases at V and 0 bases at J, with 17 bases between the two ends. In DNA form, the CDR3 reads TGTGCCAGCAGTTCGGACCCCGGCCCATTGAACACTGAAGCTTTCTTT. Its translation: CASSSDPGPLNTEAFF.

As regards this clone: The sample holds other DNA sequences that translate to the same CDR3. V is TRBV6-5 and J is TRBJ2-1; D is possibly TRBD2 (5 bases). Deletions cut 0 bases from V and 7 bases from J, with 7 bases between. The germline V gene has CDR1 MNHEY and CDR2 SVGAGI. The CDR3 is made up of 13 amino acids. CDR3 amino acids: CASSYSPGNEQFF. The CDR3 DNA is TGTGCCAGCAGTTACTCGCCGGGGAATGAGCAGTTCTTC.

The chain uses TRBV9 and TRBJ1-1; 7 positions match TRBD1. CDR1 is SGDLS, CDR2 YYNGEE, per germline. The CDR3 consists of 14 residues. V gave up 4 bases and J gave up 3 bases; unmatched junction bases: 6. CDR3: CASSPDTGDTEAFF. CDR3 nucleotide sequence: TGTGCCAGCAGCCCAGATACAGGGGACACTGAAGCTTTCTTT.

The rearrangement joins TRBV5-1 to TRBJ2-7, with D tentatively TRBD2 (5 bases). Germline CDR1 SGHRS, CDR2 YFSETQ. Trimming stripped 0 bases from V and 6 bases from J, with 13 bases between. The CDR3 runs 14 residues. CDR3 region: CASSLAGEQSEQYF. The CDR3 DNA sequence: TGCGCCAGCAGCTTGGCCGGGGAACAGTCCGAGCAGTACTTC. Variable domain in full (rest from reference TRBV5-1 and TRBJ2-7): KAGVTQTPRYLIKTRGQQVTLSCSPISGHRSVSWYQQTPGQGLQFLFEYFSETQRNKGNFPGRFSGRQFSNSRSEMNVSTLELGDSALYLCASSLAGEQSEQYFGPGTRLTVT.

J is TRBJ1-4 and V is TRBV28; 10 nucleotides match TRBD1. The CDR3 spans 17 residues. Germline CDR1 is MDHEN and CDR2 is SYDVKM. Germline trimming cut 2 bases from V and 8 bases from J; bases unmatched to any gene: 11. CDR3 sequence reads: CASSLGTGVLNEEKLFF. As DNA, the CDR3 is TGTGCCAGCAGTTTAGGGACAGGGGTTCTAAATGAAGAAAAACTGTTTTTT.

The CDR3 sequence: CASSVGTSGLRNEQFF. The CDR3 nucleotides are TGTGCCAGCAGCGTAGGGACTAGCGGGCTTCGCAATGAGCAGTTCTTC. The chain has TRBV9 and TRBJ2-1; 11 bases are a match to TRBD2. Unmatched junction bases numbered 5, after V lost 0 bases and J lost 6 bases. Germline V lookup: CDR1 SGDLS, CDR2 YYNGEE. The CDR3 extends over 16 amino acids.

The chain links TRBV27 to TRBJ2-7; D perhaps matches TRBD1 (6 bases). The germline V gene encodes CDR1 MNHEY and CDR2 SMNVEV (reference sequence). V was trimmed by 6 bases and J by 4 bases, leaving 19 bases between them. The CDR3 spans 15 residues. The CDR3 bases are TGTGCCAGCAGAAACTACAGGGTATCCCTTTACGAGCAGTACTTC. Protein sequence: CASRNYRVSLYEQYF.

The rearrangement links TRBV30 to TRBJ1-2, with TRBD1 identical over 10 bases. V trimming: 0 bases; J trimming: 2 bases; junction bases outside the gene matches: 12. This CDR3 comprises 18 residues. Per the germline V gene, CDR1 is GTSNPN and CDR2 is SVGIG (reference sequence). Here the CDR3 DNA reads TGTGCCTGGAGTGTAGGGGGGACAGGGGTTTACAGGAACTATGGCTACACCTTC. It translates to CAWSVGGTGVYRNYGYTF.

This clone came up a few times. This chain uses TRBV6-5 with TRBJ1-2, with no clear D. V was cut by 2 bases and J by 4 bases, with 14 bases left in between. The CDR3 extends over 15 amino acids. In germline, CDR1 is MNHEY, CDR2 SVGAGI. The CDR3 sequence: CASSYRPSDPYGYTF. DNA for the CDR3: TGTGCCAGCAGTTACCGCCCATCGGACCCCTATGGCTACACCTTC.

This chain connects TRBV29-1 to TRBJ2-7, with TRBD1 matching over 7 bases. This CDR3 contains 13 residues. Trimming removed 4 bases from V and 1 base from J; junction bases left unmatched: 4. CDR1 is SQVTM, CDR2 ANQGSEA, per germline. The CDR3 reads CSVATGRSYEQYF. CDR3 bases: TGCAGCGTTGCGACAGGGAGATCCTACGAGCAGTACTTC.

This clone was recorded a few times. The chain recombines TRBV27 with TRBJ1-2; 9 bases agree with TRBD1. CDR3 length: 16 amino acids. J gave up 6 bases and V 2 bases, and 10 bases lay outside the gene matches. Germline CDR1 is MNHEY and CDR2 is SMNVEV (reference sequence). The CDR3 is CASSLTGSGTGNGYTF. Written as DNA, the CDR3 is TGTGCCAGCAGTTTAACCGGCTCCGGGACAGGGAATGGCTACACCTTC.